The present T cell receptor beta chain was sequenced within a study of beta chain features in type 1 diabetes. Findings and limits, study-wide: Significant though moderate, a shortening of TCRB CDR3s appeared in all four CD4+ subsets of Type 1 diabetes patients. The study left unresolved whether HLA type influences TCRB rearrangement.

Trimming left V 3 bases short and J 3 bases short, with 12 bases between. The germline gives CDR1 LNHNV, CDR2 YYDKDF (reference sequence). The length of the CDR3 is 15 residues. What was sequenced were expressed TCRB transcripts, since all of the isolated RNA had been reverse transcribed. Produced via immunoSEQ multiplex PCR; TCRdb's table is partial and in-frame only. This table has 150,000 to 190,000 clones, approximately 10% appearing once. About this clone: Its antigen is unknown.

The chain recombines TRBV15 with TRBJ2-1; D may be TRBD1 (5 bases). The sample taken for sequencing was central memory CD4+ T cells from blood. The sequence came from a man aged 25-45 years with type 1 diabetes. The CDR3 bases are TGTGCCACCAGCAGGGACACCGGCGGCTACAATGAGCAGTTCTTC. Its translation is CATSRDTGGYNEQFF.